This paragraph covers one T cell receptor beta chain sequence. At the DNA level, this CDR3 is encoded by other sequences in the same sample as well. Germline CDR1 and CDR2: LGHDT and YNNKEL (reference sequence). This CDR3 has 14 residues. With 4 bases removed from V and 4 bases from J, the gap between germline ends came to 11 bases. The sample comes from a study of blood T cell repertoires in COVID-19. Across the study: The United States, Italy and Spain supplied acute and convalescent COVID-19 samples.

Per the original methods: Estimated nucleated cell counts came from reference gene primer amplification. Using immunoSEQ multiplex PCR, the repertoire was profiled, and TCRdb retains in-frame clones only, with some absent. The V and J calls and the clone size are those of that table, but D and trimming were determined from the DNA. The table shows around 310,000 clones, with about 88% occurring only once. Sequenced material: peripheral blood. This receptor was obtained from a woman aged 55-75 years with acute or convalescent COVID-19. The chain has TRBV3-1 (or the pseudogene TRBV3-2) and TRBJ1-5, with D perhaps matching TRBD1 (6 bases). The CDR3 nucleotides read TGTGCCAGCAGCCCCTGGACAGAGAATCAGCCCCAGCATTTT. This translates into CASSPWTENQPQHF.